This entry concerns a single T cell receptor beta chain. This sample was included in a study of blood T cells in healthy people across ages. V lost 6 bases to trimming and J lost 1 base, with 18 bases between them. The germline V gene encodes CDR1 MNHEY and CDR2 SMNVEV (reference sequence). The CDR3 runs to 16 residues. A sample-barcoded 5' primer and a J-beta primer mix were used in a second PCR of roughly 7 to 11 cycles. TCRdb recomputed calls from the 5' RACE reads with MiXCR, one row per CDR3 protein. The data contain hundreds of thousands of distinct CDR3 sequences, roughly a quarter of them seen just once; the ten biggest clones take up approximately 3.7%. A further study also used this sample, focusing on T cells of mothers and their children. From that paper: According to the study, all extracted RNA entered cDNA synthesis at approximately 1.5 ug per 15 ul. Per mother, over 10 million TCR beta CDR3 reads were obtained; per child, about 3 million. Similar effects of thymic selection on TCR recombination output were recorded in related and unrelated pairs. Evidence of persistent microchimeric T cell clones was absent.

Sequencing was done on a sample of blood. This TCR was recovered from a boy between 2 and 15 years old in good health. This sequence joins TRBV27 and TRBJ1-1, with a possible D match to TRBD1 (5 bases). DNA for the CDR3: TGTGCCAGCAGATCTATATTGGGGCTTGGGAACACTGAAGCTTTCTTT. This codes for CASRSILGLGNTEAFF.